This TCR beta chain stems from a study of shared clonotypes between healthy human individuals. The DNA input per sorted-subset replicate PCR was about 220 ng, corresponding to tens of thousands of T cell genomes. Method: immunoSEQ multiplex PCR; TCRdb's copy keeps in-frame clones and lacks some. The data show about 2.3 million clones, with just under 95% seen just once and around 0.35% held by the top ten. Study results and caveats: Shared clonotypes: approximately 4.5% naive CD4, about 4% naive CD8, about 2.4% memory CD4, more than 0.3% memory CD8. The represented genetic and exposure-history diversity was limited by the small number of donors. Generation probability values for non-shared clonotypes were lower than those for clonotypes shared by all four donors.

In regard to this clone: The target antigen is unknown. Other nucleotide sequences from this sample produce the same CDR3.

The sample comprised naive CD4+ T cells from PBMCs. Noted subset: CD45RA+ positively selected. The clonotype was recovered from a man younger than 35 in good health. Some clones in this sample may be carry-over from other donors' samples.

The DNA of the CDR3 is TGCAGCGTTGAACCTGGCTACACCTTC. It encodes CSVEPGYTF. The genes are TRBV29-1 and TRBJ1-2; D not resolved. Germline CDR1 is SQVTM and CDR2 is ANQGSEA. Trimming removed 2 bases at V and 7 bases at J, with 2 bases between. CDR3 length: 9 residues.